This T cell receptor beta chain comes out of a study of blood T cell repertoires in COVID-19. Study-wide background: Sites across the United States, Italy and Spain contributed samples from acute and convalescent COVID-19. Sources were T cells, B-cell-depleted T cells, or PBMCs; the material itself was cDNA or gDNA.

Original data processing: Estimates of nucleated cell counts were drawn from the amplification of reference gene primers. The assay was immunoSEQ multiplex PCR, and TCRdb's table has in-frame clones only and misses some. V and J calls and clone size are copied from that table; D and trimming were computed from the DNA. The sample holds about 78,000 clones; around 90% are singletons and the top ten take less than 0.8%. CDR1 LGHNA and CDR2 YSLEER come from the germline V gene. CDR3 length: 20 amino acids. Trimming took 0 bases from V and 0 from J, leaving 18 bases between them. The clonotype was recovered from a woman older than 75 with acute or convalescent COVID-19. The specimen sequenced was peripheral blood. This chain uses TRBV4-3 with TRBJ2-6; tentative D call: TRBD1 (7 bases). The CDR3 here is CASSQETAGGTASGANVLTF. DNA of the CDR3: TGCGCCAGCAGCCAAGAGACGGCCGGCGGGACAGCCTCTGGGGCCAACGTCCTGACTTTC.